The next 15 T cell receptor beta chains were all read from a single sample in a study of T cell responses to AZD1222 COVID-19 vaccine. Produced via immunoSEQ multiplex PCR; TCRdb's table is partial and in-frame only. In the table there are about 100,000 clones, around nine tenths of which are singletons. Sample: peripheral blood, taken on day 0 of AZD1222 vaccination. The receptor set was obtained from an adult in good health.

The rearrangement joins TRBV28 to TRBJ1-6; the match to TRBD1 covers 7 bases. Trimming took 6 bases from V and 10 from J; bases not matched to a gene: 9. CDR1 and CDR2 from the germline V gene are MDHEN and SYDVKM. This CDR3 is 14 amino acids long. The CDR3 coding sequence is TGTGCCAGCAGCCCGGGGACAGTTCGATCACCCCTCCACTTT. Amino acids: CASSPGTVRSPLHF.

This chain links TRBV4-1 with TRBJ1-6; D might be TRBD1 (5 bases). CDR1 and CDR2 from the germline V gene are MGHRA and YSYEKL. Trimming shortened V by 3 bases and J by 8 bases, and 11 bases separated the two germline ends. The CDR3 is made up of 14 amino acids. In nucleotides, the CDR3 is TGCGCCAGCAGCCACCCTGACAGAGATTCACCCCTCCACTTT. It yields the protein CASSHPDRDSPLHF.

This rearrangement joins TRBV2 to TRBJ2-3; 8 bases agree with TRBD2. CDR1 SNHLY and CDR2 FYNNEI come from the germline V gene. V was clipped by 4 bases and J by 3 bases; unmatched bases: 6. The CDR3 contains 15 residues. CDR3 region: CASSASGRITDTQYF. CDR3 DNA sequence: TGTGCCAGCAGTGCCAGCGGGAGAATTACAGATACGCAGTATTTT.

The chain links TRBV11-2 to TRBJ2-7; D perhaps matches TRBD1 (6 bases). V lost 7 bases and J 1 base, leaving 8 bases between the germline ends. This CDR3 has 12 amino acids. The germline V gene encodes CDR1 SGHAT and CDR2 FQNNGV. CDR3 nucleotides: TGTGCCAGCAAACAGGGATCCTACGAGCAGTACTTC. This sequence encodes CASKQGSYEQYF.

The chain has TRBV15 and TRBJ2-5; TRBD1 aligns across 9 bases. V trimming: 3 bases; J trimming: 5 bases; junction bases outside the gene matches: 7. This CDR3 has 15 amino acids. The germline gives CDR1 LNHNV, CDR2 YYDKDF (reference sequence). Written as DNA, the CDR3 is TGTGCCACCAGCAGCTGGACAGGGGAAGGGGAGACCCAGTACTTC. This codes for CATSSWTGEGETQYF.

This clone was recorded once. The genes are TRBV19 and TRBJ1-2; 9 bases fit TRBD1. Germline V gives CDR1 LNHDA, CDR2 SQIVND (reference sequence). The CDR3 spans 15 residues. The trim removed 0 bases at V and 7 bases at J, leaving 6 bases unmatched. In nucleotides, the CDR3 is TGTGCCAGTAGTATAGATCGGGGACAGGGATCTGGCTACACCTTC. It yields the protein CASSIDRGQGSGYTF.

This chain uses TRBV18 with TRBJ2-2, with D hard to call. V was cut by 3 bases and J by 5 bases, with 16 bases left in between. Germline values: CDR1 KGHSH, CDR2 LQKENI. This CDR3 region has 16 residues. The chain's CDR3 is CASSPTAGRTTGELFF. DNA for the CDR3: TGTGCCAGCTCACCGACCGCCGGACGAACGACCGGGGAGCTGTTTTTT.

This clone counts as medium-sized (0.01 to 0.1%). The V call is TRBV4-2, the J call TRBJ2-2; TRBD2 aligns across 10 bases. The J segment lost 4 bases and the V segment lost 1 base, leaving 9 bases of the junction unmatched. The CDR3 length is 18 residues. The germline V gene encodes CDR1 LGHNA and CDR2 YNFKEQ. The CDR3 region is CASSQGWSGRASTGELFF. CDR3 nucleotides: TGTGCCAGCAGCCAAGGGTGGAGCGGGAGGGCCAGCACCGGGGAGCTGTTTTTT.

The chain couples TRBV7-9 to TRBJ1-1; unclear D gene. This CDR3 comprises 16 residues. Trimming left V 2 bases short and J 6 bases short, with 19 bases between. The germline V gene encodes CDR1 SEHNR and CDR2 FQNEAQ (reference sequence). The CDR3 DNA reads TGTGCCAGCAGCTTATCCGGAATTATCCCAGGTGCTGAAGCTTTCTTT. Translation: CASSLSGIIPGAEAFF.

This chain uses TRBV19 with TRBJ1-2; 11 bases agree with TRBD1. With V trimmed by 10 bases and J by 8 bases, 12 bases remained unmatched. The CDR3 contains 14 residues. Germline V gene lookup returns CDR1 LNHDA and CDR2 SQIVND (reference sequence). The CDR3 protein is CATQPGQGARGYTF. The CDR3 DNA reads TGTGCCACTCAACCCGGACAGGGGGCTCGGGGCTACACCTTC.

The gene calls are TRBV7-2 and TRBJ1-6, with D possibly being TRBD1 (6 bases). The CDR3 has 17 residues. The V end lost 3 bases, the J end lost 0 bases, and 12 bases lay between the germline ends. Per germline, CDR1 SGHTA and CDR2 FQGNSA. The CDR3 sequence: CASSFTGLSSYNSPLHF. CDR3 nucleotides: TGTGCCAGCAGCTTTACAGGGTTAAGCTCCTATAATTCACCCCTCCACTTT.

V and J are TRBV24-1 and TRBJ2-2; D might be TRBD2 (5 bases). The CDR3 contains 18 residues. V gave up 4 bases and J gave up 8 bases, with 25 bases separating them. Per the germline V gene, CDR1 is KGHDR and CDR2 is SFDVKD. CDR3 sequence: CATSDLDGLEFNSGELFF. CDR3 DNA: TGTGCCACCAGTGACCTGGACGGACTCGAGTTTAACTCTGGGGAGCTGTTTTTT.

This clone was seen only a few times. The chain combines TRBV4-2 with TRBJ1-1; 8 positions agree with TRBD1. CDR3 size: 16 residues. The trim removed 0 bases at V and 3 bases at J, leaving 6 bases unmatched. Germline values: CDR1 LGHNA, CDR2 YNFKEQ. The CDR3 sequence is CASSQDWADRDTEAFF. CDR3 DNA: TGTGCCAGCAGCCAAGATTGGGCGGACAGGGACACTGAAGCTTTCTTT.

The V gene is TRBV15, the J gene TRBJ1-6, with a weak D call TRBD1 (5 bases). CDR3 length equals 15 residues. Germline-derived CDR1 and CDR2 are LNHNV and YYDKDF (reference sequence). Trimming stripped 5 bases from V and 10 bases from J, with 18 bases between. This chain's CDR3 is CATSGLGGGESPLHF. Written as DNA, the CDR3 is TGTGCCACCAGCGGGCTGGGGGGAGGAGAATCACCCCTCCACTTT.

The J gene is TRBJ2-6, the V gene TRBV9, with a possible D match to TRBD1 (6 bases). The germline V and J ends were trimmed by 4 bases and 0 bases, with 11 bases remaining between them. CDR3 length: 16 amino acids. Germline loops: CDR1 SGDLS, CDR2 YYNGEE. DNA of the CDR3: TGTGCCAGCAGCACCGGACAGTACTCTGGGGCCAACGTCCTGACTTTC. It codes for CASSTGQYSGANVLTF.